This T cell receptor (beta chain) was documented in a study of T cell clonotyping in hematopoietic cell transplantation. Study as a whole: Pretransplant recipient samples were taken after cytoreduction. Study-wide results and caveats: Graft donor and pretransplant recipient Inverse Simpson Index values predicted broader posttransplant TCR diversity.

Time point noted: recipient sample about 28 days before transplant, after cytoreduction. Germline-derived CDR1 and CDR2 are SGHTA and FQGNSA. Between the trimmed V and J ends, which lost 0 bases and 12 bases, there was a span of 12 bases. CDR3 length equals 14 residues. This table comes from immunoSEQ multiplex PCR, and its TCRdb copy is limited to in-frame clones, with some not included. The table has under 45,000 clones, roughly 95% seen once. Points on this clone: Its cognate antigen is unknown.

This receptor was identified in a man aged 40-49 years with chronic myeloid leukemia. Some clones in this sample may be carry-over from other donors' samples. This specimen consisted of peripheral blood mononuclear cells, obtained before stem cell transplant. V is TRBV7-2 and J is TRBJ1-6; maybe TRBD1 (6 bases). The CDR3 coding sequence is TGTGCCAGCAGCTTAGCGGGGGGAGGGGGACCCCTCCACTTT. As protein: CASSLAGGGGPLHF.